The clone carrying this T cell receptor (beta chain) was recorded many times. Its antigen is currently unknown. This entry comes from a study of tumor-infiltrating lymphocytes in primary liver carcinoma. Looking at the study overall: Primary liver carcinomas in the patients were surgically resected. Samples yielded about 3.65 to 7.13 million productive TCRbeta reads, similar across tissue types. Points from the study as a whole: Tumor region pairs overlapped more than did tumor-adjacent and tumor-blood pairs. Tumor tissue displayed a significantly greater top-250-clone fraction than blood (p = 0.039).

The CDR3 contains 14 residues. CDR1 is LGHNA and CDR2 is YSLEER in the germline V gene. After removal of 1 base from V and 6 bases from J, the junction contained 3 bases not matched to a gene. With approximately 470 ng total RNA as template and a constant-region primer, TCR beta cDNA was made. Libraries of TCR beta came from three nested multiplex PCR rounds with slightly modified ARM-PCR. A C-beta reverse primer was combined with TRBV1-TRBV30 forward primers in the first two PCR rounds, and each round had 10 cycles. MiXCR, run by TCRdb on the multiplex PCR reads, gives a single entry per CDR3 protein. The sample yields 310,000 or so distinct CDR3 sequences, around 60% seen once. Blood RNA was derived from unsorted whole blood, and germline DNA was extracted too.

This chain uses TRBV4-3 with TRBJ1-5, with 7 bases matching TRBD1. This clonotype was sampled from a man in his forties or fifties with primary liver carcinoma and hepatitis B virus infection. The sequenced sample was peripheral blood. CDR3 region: CASSQVRGVQPQHF. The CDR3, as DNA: TGCGCCAGCAGCCAAGTCAGGGGGGTTCAGCCCCAGCATTTT.